The 24 T cell receptor beta chains below were found in one sample sequenced in a study of breast tumors, draining lymph nodes, adjacent tissues. Using its own MiXCR run on the multiplex PCR reads, TCRdb lists one record per CDR3 protein. The data hold about 200,000 distinct CDR3 sequences, with roughly 31% observed a single time. Samples came from axillary lymph nodes draining the breast cancer. Sequenced input: axillary lymph node tissue. Receptors originate from a female donor with breast cancer. Some clones in this sample may be carry-over from other donors' samples.

This clonotype was counted many times. J is TRBJ2-7 and V is TRBV12-3 or TRBV12-4; 7 bases agree with TRBD1. There are 13 residues in the CDR3. The V and J ends lost 6 bases and 6 bases, in that order; junction bases with no gene match: 8. The chain's CDR3 is CASSRKTGVEQYF. In DNA form, the CDR3 reads TGTGCCAGCAGCCGAAAAACAGGGGTCGAGCAGTACTTC.

This clonotype was seen repeatedly, ten times or more. The J gene is TRBJ2-7, the V gene TRBV10-2; 13 bases are shared with TRBD2. This CDR3 is built from 15 residues. Germline loops: CDR1 WSHSY, CDR2 SAAADI. V gave up 5 bases and J gave up 2 bases; unmatched junction bases: 3. CDR3 loop: CASSTTSGRTYEQYF. The CDR3 nucleotides read TGCGCCAGCAGTACGACTAGCGGGAGGACCTACGAGCAGTACTTC.

Many counts were recorded for this clonotype. The chain couples TRBV7-3 to TRBJ2-2; D is unclear. The CDR3 is 16 amino acids. Germline-derived CDR1 and CDR2 are SGHTA and FQGTGA. V lost 1 base, J lost 0 bases, and 9 bases lay in between. The CDR3 reads CASSLNSGPNTGELFF. The CDR3 DNA reads as TGTGCCAGCAGCTTAAACTCAGGTCCGAACACCGGGGAGCTGTTTTTT.

The chain employs TRBV30 and TRBJ1-2, with D hard to call. The CDR3 extends over 13 amino acids. Germline CDR1 is GTSNPN and CDR2 is SVGIG (reference sequence). V was pared by 0 bases and J by 3 bases, with 8 bases between. CDR3 in DNA: TGTGCCTGGAGTGTAGCCAGTTACTATGGCTACACCTTC. It codes for CAWSVASYYGYTF.

This clonotype was detected many times. The chain uses TRBV19 and TRBJ2-1; 9 nucleotides line up with TRBD1. Germline trimming cut 3 bases from V and 4 bases from J; bases unmatched to any gene: 4. CDR1 and CDR2 from the germline V gene are LNHDA and SQIVND (reference sequence). The CDR3 runs to 15 residues. CDR3 amino acids: CASSIWGQGYNEQFF. In nucleotides, the CDR3 is TGTGCCAGTAGTATTTGGGGACAGGGATACAATGAGCAGTTCTTC.

This clonotype was found a few times. Being one base from a much bigger clone, this may be a read error. The V gene is TRBV20-1, the J gene TRBJ2-5; 13 nucleotides align to TRBD2. J was trimmed by 4 bases and V by 4 bases; bases with no gene match: 9. This CDR3 is 16 amino acids long. Per germline, CDR1 DFQATT and CDR2 SNEGSKA (reference sequence). The CDR3 DNA follows: TGCAGTGCTACGGGACTAGCGGGATGGGCAGTAGAGACCCAGTACTTC. It yields the protein CSATGLAGWAVETQYF.

There are many counts of this clonotype. The chain couples TRBV5-4 to TRBJ2-7; TRBD2 aligns across 14 bases. Germline V lookup: CDR1 SGHNT, CDR2 YYREEE (reference sequence). This CDR3 spans 16 amino acids. V dropped 4 bases and J dropped 1; count of bases not matched to a gene: 4. This CDR3 reads CASSRLAGGPSYEQYF. The CDR3 DNA reads as TGTGCCAGCAGCCGACTAGCGGGAGGGCCTTCCTACGAGCAGTACTTC.

With regard to this clonotype: Being one base from a much bigger clone, this may be a read error. This chain joins TRBV12-3 or TRBV12-4 and TRBJ2-7; the D is unclear. This CDR3 region has 12 residues. This chain's CDR3 is CASRSVGYGQYF. CDR3 DNA sequence: TGTGCCAGCAGGAGCGTCGGCTACGGGCAGTACTTC.

This clonotype was observed a handful of times. A much larger clone lies a single base off, so this may be a read error. The J gene is TRBJ2-7, the V gene TRBV20-1, with 7 nucleotides matching TRBD2. V was clipped by 3 bases and J by 6 bases; unmatched bases: 11. From germline, CDR1 is DFQATT and CDR2 SNEGSKA (reference sequence). This CDR3 has 14 amino acids. The CDR3 spells CSASGGSSTSEQYF. The CDR3 DNA reads as TGCAGTGCTAGTGGCGGGAGTTCGACCTCCGAGCAGTACTTC.

Comments on this clonotype: This may be a read error: a much more frequent sequence differs by one nucleotide. The V call is TRBV6-4, the J call TRBJ2-3, with 11 bases lining up with TRBD2. The V gene's germline CDR1 is MRHNA and CDR2 SNTAGT. V lost 7 bases, J lost 6 bases, and 12 bases stayed unmatched. This CDR3 has 16 residues. The CDR3 loop is CASTPLAGAPSDTQYF. DNA of the CDR3: TGTGCCAGCACCCCACTAGCGGGGGCACCGTCGGATACGCAGTATTTT.

The chain carries TRBV25-1 and TRBJ1-6, with D perhaps TRBD1 (5 bases). This CDR3 comprises 15 residues. Germline V gene data show CDR1 as MGHDK and CDR2 as SYGVNS. V was pared by 4 bases and J by 9 bases, with 16 bases between. CDR3 loop: CASSARGGSSSPLHF. In DNA, the CDR3 is TGTGCCAGCAGTGCTAGGGGAGGGTCGTCTTCACCCCTCCACTTT.

This clonotype was observed at least ten times. As DNA, the CDR3 is TGTGCCAGCAGTTCGTACTACGAGCAGTACTTC. Translating it yields CASSSYYEQYF. This chain joins TRBV27 and TRBJ2-7; D not certain. Germline V CDR1 and CDR2: MNHEY, SMNVEV (reference sequence). This CDR3 contains 11 residues. V lost 4 bases, J lost 3 bases, and 4 bases lay in between.

This chain connects TRBV2 to TRBJ1-1; 8 bases are shared with TRBD1. Germline-derived CDR1 and CDR2 are SNHLY and FYNNEI. V shed 4 bases and J 5 bases; nucleotides not matched to a gene: 3. The CDR3 is 13 amino acids. CDR3 bases: TGTGCCAGCAGTGGGACAGGGCCAACTGAAGCTTTCTTT. Residues: CASSGTGPTEAFF.

The chain employs TRBV29-1 and TRBJ1-6; 8 bases fit TRBD1. Germline V gene data show CDR1 as SQVTM and CDR2 as ANQGSEA. The CDR3 runs 13 residues. With V trimmed by 6 bases and J by 6 bases, 4 bases remained unmatched. In DNA form, the CDR3 reads TGCAGCGTCGACAGGGGAGCTAATTCACCCCTCCACTTT. Translated, it gives CSVDRGANSPLHF.

This clonotype was counted ten times or more. The chain carries TRBV5-6 and TRBJ2-1; 7 bases are a match to TRBD2. V dropped 0 bases and J dropped 8; count of bases not matched to a gene: 8. Germline loops: CDR1 SGHDT, CDR2 YYEEEE. There are 15 residues in the CDR3. The CDR3 DNA reads as TGTGCCAGCAGCTTGGCTGCGGGAGAGAAGGATGAGCAGTTCTTC. Its protein is CASSLAAGEKDEQFF. Using reference TRBV5-6 and TRBJ2-1 for the parts outside the CDR3, the full variable domain is DAGVTQSPTHLIKTRGQQVTLRCSPKSGHDTVSWYQQALGQGPQFIFQYYEEEERQRGNFPDRFSGHQFPNYSSELNVNALLLGDSALYLCASSLAAGEKDEQFFGPGTRLTVL.

The V call is TRBV2, the J call TRBJ2-3; weak D call: TRBD2 (5 bases). Trimming shortened V by 6 bases and J by 1 base, and 8 bases separated the two germline ends. This CDR3 is 13 amino acids long. From germline, CDR1 is SNHLY and CDR2 FYNNEI. The CDR3 loop is CASRRTRTDTQYF. The CDR3 bases are TGTGCCAGCAGACGGACTCGCACAGATACGCAGTATTTT.

In this sample, this clonotype turned up once. A read error may produce the germline difference seen at one junction end. The chain combines TRBV27 with TRBJ1-5; D unresolved. Germline V gene lookup returns CDR1 MNHEY and CDR2 SMNVEV (reference sequence). This CDR3 comprises 15 residues. CDR3 nucleotides: TGTGCCAGCAGTTTCCGACCCCATAGCAATCGGCCCCAGCATTTT. Its protein is CASSFRPHSNRPQHF.

This clonotype showed up just a few times. A much more abundant neighbour one base away suggests this may be a read error. The rearrangement joins TRBV4-2 to TRBJ2-5; 8 positions agree with TRBD2. Trimming removed 4 bases from V and 9 bases from J; junction bases left unmatched: 4. CDR3 size: 12 residues. Looked up from germline, CDR1 is LGHNA and CDR2 is YNFKEQ. DNA for the CDR3: TGTGCCAGCAGCCCGCGGGGGGAGGCCCAGTACTTC. This translates into CASSPRGEAQYF.

As regards this clonotype: A much larger clone lies one base from this, so it may be a read error. For the CDR3, the DNA is TGTGCCAGCGTCCCAGGGGACACCGGGGAGCTGTTTTTT. Its translation: CASVPGDTGELFF. The V gene is TRBV11-2, the J gene TRBJ2-2; TRBD1 might be the D (6 bases). CDR1 is SGHAT, CDR2 FQNNGV, per germline. This CDR3 has 13 residues. V lost 8 bases and J 3 bases, leaving 10 bases between the germline ends. The full variable domain, rest sourced from reference TRBV11-2 and TRBJ2-2, is EAGVAQSPRYKIIEKRQSVAFWCNPISGHATLYWYQQILGQGPKLLIQFQNNGVVDDSQLPKDRFSAERLKGVDSTLKIQPAKLEDSAVYLCASVPGDTGELFFGEGSRLTVL.

In this sample, this clonotype turned up many times. This chain joins TRBV19 and TRBJ1-5; 8 nucleotides match TRBD1. From germline, CDR1 is LNHDA and CDR2 SQIVND (reference sequence). Unmatched junction bases numbered 5, after V lost 3 bases and J lost 4 bases. This CDR3 region has 15 residues. The CDR3 loop reads CASSISGGPNQPQHF. CDR3 sequence (DNA): TGTGCCAGTAGTATTTCAGGGGGCCCGAATCAGCCCCAGCATTTT.

In this sample, this clonotype turned up many times. The rearrangement links TRBV12-5 to TRBJ2-5; 9 bases line up with TRBD2. This CDR3 is 20 amino acids long. V lost 2 bases to trimming and J lost 1 base; unmatched junction nucleotides: 17. In germline, CDR1 is LGHNT, CDR2 FRNRAP. CDR3 DNA: TGTGCTAGTGGTTTGCTGGTTTTCGTATTGGCTAGCGGGATCCAAGAGACCCAGTACTTC. It yields the protein CASGLLVFVLASGIQETQYF.

This clonotype appeared many times. The rearrangement uses TRBV5-6 and TRBJ1-5; unclear D gene. Trimming removed 2 bases from V and 0 bases from J, with 9 bases in between. Germline CDR1 is SGHDT and CDR2 is YYEEEE. The CDR3 runs to 15 residues. The CDR3 DNA reads TGTGCCAGCAGCTTCGGGGAGTATAGCAATCAGCCCCAGCATTTT. It specifies CASSFGEYSNQPQHF.

The V and J genes are TRBV11-2 and TRBJ2-3; 9 bases align to TRBD1. Per germline, CDR1 SGHAT and CDR2 FQNNGV. CDR3 length: 13 amino acids. V trimming: 5 bases; J trimming: 9 bases; junction bases outside the gene matches: 6. The CDR3 DNA follows: TGTGCCAGCAGCCCCTACGGGACAGGGACGCAGTATTTT. This gives the protein CASSPYGTGTQYF.

This clonotype showed up many times. The chain links TRBV5-1 to TRBJ1-6; a possible D gene is TRBD1 (6 bases). V lost 1 base and J 5 bases, leaving 13 bases between the germline ends. Germline V gives CDR1 SGHRS, CDR2 YFSETQ. This CDR3 comprises 16 residues. This CDR3 reads CASSLNLGANNSPLHF. Here the CDR3 DNA reads TGCGCCAGCAGCTTGAATTTGGGGGCGAATAATTCACCCCTCCACTTT.